This TCR beta chain appears in the sequencing data of a study of cytomegalovirus exposure and HLA in healthy donors. The primer mix had 60 Vbeta and 13 Jbeta primers. The table came from immunoSEQ multiplex PCR; TCRdb's copy has only in-frame clones and leaves some out. This sample has about 160,000 clones, with around 83% found just once. The CDR3 spans 12 residues. V was trimmed by 0 bases and J by 3 bases, leaving 5 bases between them. Germline V gene lookup returns CDR1 GTSNPN and CDR2 SVGIG (reference sequence). Study-level findings and limits: Some V segments, including TRBV6-2 and TRBV6-3, were excluded as indistinguishable.

As concerns this clone: The antigen remains undetermined.

The TCR was taken from a girl under 10 years old in good health and CMV-seropositive. Sequenced input: PBMCs. The genes are TRBV30 and TRBJ2-5; unclear D gene. CDR3 in amino acids: CAWSVLKETQYF. The DNA for the CDR3 is TGTGCCTGGAGTGTCCTAAAAGAGACCCAGTACTTC.